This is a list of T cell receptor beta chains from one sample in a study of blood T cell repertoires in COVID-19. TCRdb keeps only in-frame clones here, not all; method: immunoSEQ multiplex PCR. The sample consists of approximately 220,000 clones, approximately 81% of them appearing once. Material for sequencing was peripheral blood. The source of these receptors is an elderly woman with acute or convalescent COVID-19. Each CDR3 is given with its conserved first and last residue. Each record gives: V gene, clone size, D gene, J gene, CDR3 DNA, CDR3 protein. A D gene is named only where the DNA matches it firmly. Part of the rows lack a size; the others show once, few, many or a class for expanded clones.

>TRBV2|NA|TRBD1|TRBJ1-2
TGTGCCAGCAGTGAACGAGACAGGGGAGATGGCTACACCTTC
CASSERDRGDGYTF
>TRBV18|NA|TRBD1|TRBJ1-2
TGTGCCAGCTCACCAGGGCAGGGGGCGGAAAACACCTTC
CASSPGQGAENTF
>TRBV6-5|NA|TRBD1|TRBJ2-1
TGTGCCAGCAGTTACCGGACAGGGAGCTCCTACAATGAGCAGTTCTTC
CASSYRTGSSYNEQFF
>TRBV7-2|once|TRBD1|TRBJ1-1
TGTGCCAGCAGCTTAGTGGGGACAGTTCGACAGAACACTGAAGCTTTCTTT
CASSLVGTVRQNTEAFF
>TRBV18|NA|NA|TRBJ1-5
TGTGCCAGCTCGAGGCCAGGGAGCGGGACCGTGGATCAGCCCCAGCATTTT
CASSRPGSGTVDQPQHF
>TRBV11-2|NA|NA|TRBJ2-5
TGTGCCAGCAGCTTAGAGAAGGGGCAAGAGACCCAGTACTTC
CASSLEKGQETQYF
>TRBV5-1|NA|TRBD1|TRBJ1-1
TGCGCCAGCAGCTTGGTCCCCCAGGGGGGCACTGAAGCTTTCTTT
CASSLVPQGGTEAFF
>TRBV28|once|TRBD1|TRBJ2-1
TGTGCCAGCAGTTTCCGGCCGGGACAGGGAACGGAGGAGCAGTTCTTC
CASSFRPGQGTEEQFF
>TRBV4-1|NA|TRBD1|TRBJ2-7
TGCGCCAGCAGCCGCCGGGGACAGGCTCTTGACGAGCAGTACTTC
CASSRRGQALDEQYF
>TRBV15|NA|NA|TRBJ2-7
TGTGCCACCAGCAGAGACCTCGCCAGGCCCTACGAGCAGTACTTC
CATSRDLARPYEQYF
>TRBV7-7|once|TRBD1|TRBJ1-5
TGTGCCAGCAGCCCCGATCGGGACAGGGGCGCTCAGCCCCAGCATTTT
CASSPDRDRGAQPQHF
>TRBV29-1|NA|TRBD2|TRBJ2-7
TGCAGCGTTGACGTGCTAGCGGGAGAGGGAAGGCAGTACTTC
CSVDVLAGEGRQYF
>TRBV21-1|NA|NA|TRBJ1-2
TGTGCCAGCAGCGACCCGACAGGGGACGACTATGGCTACACCTTC
CASSDPTGDDYGYTF
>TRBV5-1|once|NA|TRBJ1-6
TGCGCCAGCAGCTTGGAAGTGAACGGGAATTCACCCCTCCACTTT
CASSLEVNGNSPLHF
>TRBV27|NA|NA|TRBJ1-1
TGTGCCAGCAGTTTATTGAGGGAGAACACTGAAGCTTTCTTT
CASSLLRENTEAFF
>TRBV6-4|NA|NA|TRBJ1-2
TGTGCCAGCAGTGACTACCGGGACACCAGTCGGACCTTC
CASSDYRDTSRTF
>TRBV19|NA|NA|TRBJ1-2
TGTGCCAGTAGTATGGACAGCCCCTGGGGCTACACCTTC
CASSMDSPWGYTF
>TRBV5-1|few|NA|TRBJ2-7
TGCGCCAGCAGCTTACGGACACCCCACGGAGAGCAGTACTTC
CASSLRTPHGEQYF
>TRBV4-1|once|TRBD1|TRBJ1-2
TGCGCCAGCAGCCCCCTACCGGGACAGGTGCCGAACTATGGCTACACCTTC
CASSPLPGQVPNYGYTF
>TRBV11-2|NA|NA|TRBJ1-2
TGTGCCAGCAGCCTCCTAGCCGGGACAACGGCCGGCTACACCTTC
CASSLLAGTTAGYTF
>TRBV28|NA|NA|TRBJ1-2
TGTGCCAGCAGTTTGGCGGGGGAGGGGGTAATACGCGGCTACACCTTC
CASSLAGEGVIRGYTF
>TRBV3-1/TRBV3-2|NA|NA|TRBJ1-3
TGTGCCAGCAGCCAAGGGGCGGGGAGCTCTGGAAACACCATATATTTT
CASSQGAGSSGNTIYF
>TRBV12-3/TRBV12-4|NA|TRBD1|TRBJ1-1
TGTGCCAGCAGTTTAGGACAGGGCCTTGAAGCTTTCTTT
CASSLGQGLEAFF
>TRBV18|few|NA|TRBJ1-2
TGTGCCAGCTCACAGGGGGTTGTACAGGGAGCGAATGGTGGCTACACCTTC
CASSQGVVQGANGGYTF
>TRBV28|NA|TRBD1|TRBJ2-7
TGTGCCAGCAGTTTACCCCTGACAGGGGGTGACGAGCAGTACTTC
CASSLPLTGGDEQYF
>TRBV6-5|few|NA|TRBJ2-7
TGTGCCAGCAGTTACTCGATAGCTCCCGTGGCTGAAGAGCAGTACTTC
CASSYSIAPVAEEQYF
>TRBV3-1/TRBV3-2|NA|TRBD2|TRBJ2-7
TGTGCCAGCAGCCCCTCTGTGGGCGGGAGCTCCTACGAGCAGTACTTC
CASSPSVGGSSYEQYF
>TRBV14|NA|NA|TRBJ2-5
TGTGCCAGCAGCCAAGGAGCGTTGGGGACCCAGTACTTC
CASSQGALGTQYF